Presented here are 23 T cell receptor beta chains from one specimen sequenced in a study of cytomegalovirus exposure and HLA in healthy donors. The PCR used 60 Vbeta and 13 Jbeta primers. The table came from immunoSEQ multiplex PCR; TCRdb's copy has only in-frame clones and leaves some out. Here the sample spans tens of thousands of clones, around four fifths being singletons. Sample: PBMCs. The receptors here all came from a human donor in good health.

In this sample, this clone turned up once. The rearrangement joins TRBV9 to TRBJ1-3, with TRBD1 identical over 8 bases. The CDR3 extends over 15 amino acids. The trim removed 4 bases at V and 1 base at J, leaving 4 bases unmatched. Per the germline V gene, CDR1 is SGDLS and CDR2 is YYNGEE. The CDR3 coding sequence is TGTGCCAGCAGCACCCACAGGGGGTCTGGAAACACCATATATTTT. Encoded protein: CASSTHRGSGNTIYF.

This chain joins TRBV7-3 and TRBJ2-2; 11 bases map to TRBD2. From germline, CDR1 is SGHTA and CDR2 FQGTGA. This CDR3 spans 15 amino acids. V trimming: 7 bases; J trimming: 4 bases; junction bases outside the gene matches: 5. The CDR3 is CASTLAGGGTGELFF. The CDR3 nucleotides read TGTGCCAGCACTCTAGCGGGGGGCGGCACCGGGGAGCTGTTTTTT.

The rearrangement uses TRBV2 and TRBJ2-5; D remains ambiguous. CDR1 and CDR2 from the germline V gene are SNHLY and FYNNEI. This CDR3 has 11 residues. V was cut by 8 bases and J by 0 bases, with 4 bases left in between. The CDR3 loop is CASQYQETQYF. Written as DNA, the CDR3 is TGTGCCAGCCAGTACCAAGAGACCCAGTACTTC.

The V call is TRBV5-1, the J call TRBJ1-3; D not resolved. V was trimmed by 1 base and J by 0 bases, leaving 14 bases between them. Germline V gene data show CDR1 as SGHRS and CDR2 as YFSETQ. The CDR3 sequence is 17 residues long. The CDR3 loop is CASSLSPLDYSGNTIYF. In DNA, the CDR3 is TGCGCCAGCAGCTTGAGCCCTCTGGACTACTCTGGAAACACCATATATTTT.

The chain joins TRBV6-5 to TRBJ2-1; 10 bases align to TRBD1. The J segment lost 10 bases and the V segment lost 7 bases, leaving 13 bases of the junction unmatched. Per the germline V gene, CDR1 is MNHEY and CDR2 is SVGAGI. This CDR3 spans 15 amino acids. The DNA for the CDR3 is TGTGCCAGCAAACCGACCGGGACAGGGGATTGGGAGCAGTTCTTC. Translation: CASKPTGTGDWEQFF.

The chain is built from TRBV4-3 and TRBJ2-3, with 14 bases identical to TRBD2. V shed 2 bases, J shed 10 bases, and the junction held 5 bases outside the gene matches. Per germline, CDR1 LGHNA and CDR2 YSLEER. This CDR3 contains 15 residues. The CDR3 DNA reads TGCGCCAGCAGCCAACCGGGACTAGCGGGGGCGGCGCAGTATTTT. Protein sequence: CASSQPGLAGAAQYF.

The chain links TRBV5-4 to TRBJ1-2, with D hard to call. The germline V and J ends were trimmed by 4 bases and 8 bases, with 6 bases remaining between them. CDR1 is SGHNT, CDR2 YYREEE, per germline (reference sequence). The CDR3 spans 10 residues. CDR3 bases: TGTGCCAGCAGCAGCATGGGCTACACCTTC. Translation gives CASSSMGYTF. The variable domain in full, completed from reference TRBV5-4 and TRBJ1-2, reads ETGVTQSPTHLIKTRGQQVTLRCSSQSGHNTVSWYQQALGQGPQFIFQYYREEENGRGNFPPRFSGLQFPNYSSELNVNALELDDSALYLCASSSMGYTFGSGTRLTVV.

A single count supports this clone. V gene TRBV7-2 combines with J gene TRBJ1-1, with TRBD1 matching 9 bases. The CDR3 extends over 13 amino acids. The V and J ends lost 3 bases and 11 bases, in that order; junction bases with no gene match: 7. Germline assignment: CDR1 SGHTA and CDR2 FQGNSA. This CDR3 is CASSFAWTGDAFF. In DNA, the CDR3 is TGTGCCAGCAGCTTTGCCTGGACAGGGGATGCTTTCTTT.

The chain joins TRBV7-9 to TRBJ2-3, with 10 bases that match TRBD2. J lost 5 bases, V lost 2 bases, and 10 bases had no gene match. CDR3 length: 17 amino acids. Germline assignment: CDR1 SEHNR and CDR2 FQNEAQ (reference sequence). CDR3 sequence reads: CASSLPGSGGDLDTQYF. The CDR3 DNA reads as TGTGCCAGCAGCTTACCGGGAAGCGGGGGGGACCTAGATACGCAGTATTTT.

This chain links TRBV4-1 with TRBJ1-1; no clear D. The germline V and J ends were trimmed by 1 base and 5 bases, with 11 bases remaining between them. Germline V gene data show CDR1 as MGHRA and CDR2 as YSYEKL. The CDR3 has 14 residues. CDR3 sequence (DNA): TGCGCCAGCAGCCAAGTTACGGGTATAACTGAAGCTTTCTTT. It encodes CASSQVTGITEAFF.

In this sample, this clone turned up a few times. The chain is built from TRBV6-6 and TRBJ2-7; 7 bases match TRBD1. Germline CDR1 reads MNHNY; CDR2 reads SVGAGI (reference sequence). V was pared by 6 bases and J by 6 bases, with 8 bases of the junction left unmatched. This CDR3 has 13 amino acids. The CDR3, as DNA: TGTGCCAGCAGAGCGACAGGGAGCGGCGAGCAGTACTTC. Protein sequence: CASRATGSGEQYF.

The rearrangement uses TRBV9 and TRBJ2-4; a weak D match, TRBD1 (8 bases). Germline values: CDR1 SGDLS, CDR2 YYNGEE. The CDR3 is 15 residues long. V shed 4 bases and J shed 7 bases, with 18 bases lying between them. CDR3 in DNA: TGTGCCAGCAGCCCCCAGACAGGGGAGGGGAACATTCAGTACTTC. Residues: CASSPQTGEGNIQYF.

This sequence joins TRBV27 and TRBJ1-1; 7 nucleotides match TRBD1. CDR1 and CDR2 (germline): MNHEY, SMNVEV (reference sequence). V lost 0 bases to trimming and J lost 7 bases; unmatched junction nucleotides: 11. The CDR3 sequence is 16 residues long. The CDR3 bases are TGTGCCAGCAGTTTATCAGGGGGCGCAGAAAGAAATGAAGCTTTCTTT. Amino acids: CASSLSGGAERNEAFF.

As to this clone: The limits of the CDR3 on the DNA are not certain, so only TCRdb's listed CDR3 is given. This chain joins TRBV21-1 and TRBJ1-4; the table assigns TRBD1, which was not confirmed against the DNA. TRBV21-1 is listed as a pseudogene. The CDR3 sequence runs 15 residues, both termini included. Here the CDR3 reads CASSKVGTGSEKLFF.

V usage is TRBV6-1 and J usage is TRBJ1-1; perhaps TRBD1 as D (5 bases). CDR3 length: 14 residues. The germline gives CDR1 MNHNS, CDR2 SASEGT. The germline V and J ends were trimmed by 4 bases and 4 bases, with 13 bases remaining between them. The CDR3 loop is CASSAGPGSTEAFF. For the CDR3, the DNA is TGTGCCAGCAGTGCAGGGCCCGGGAGCACTGAAGCTTTCTTT.

This clone has just a few counts. This chain connects TRBV4-3 to TRBJ1-2; possible D gene TRBD1, 6 bases. Trimming stripped 1 base from V and 4 bases from J, with 13 bases between. The CDR3 totals 15 residues. CDR1 and CDR2 from the germline V gene are LGHNA and YSLEER. The CDR3 DNA sequence: TGCGCCAGCAGCCAAGTTACGAAAGGGGGCTATGGCTACACCTTC. This encodes CASSQVTKGGYGYTF.

The V gene is TRBV5-6, the J gene TRBJ1-6; no clear D gene. The CDR3 runs to 14 residues. From germline, CDR1 is SGHDT and CDR2 YYEEEE. Trimming cost V 1 base and J 4 bases, with 6 bases left between them. The CDR3 region has the DNA TGTGCCAGCAGCTTGATACAATATAATTCACCCCTCCACTTT. It yields the protein CASSLIQYNSPLHF.

The chain recombines TRBV5-1 with TRBJ2-7, with 7 bases that match TRBD1. CDR3 length: 15 amino acids. Germline V gene sequence: CDR1 SGHRS, CDR2 YFSETQ. The V segment lost 0 bases and the J segment 0 bases; nucleotides outside the gene matches: 3. As DNA, the CDR3 is TGCGCCAGCAGCTTGGAGACAGGGCTCTCCTACGAGCAGTACTTC. Translating it yields CASSLETGLSYEQYF.

The J gene is TRBJ2-6, the V gene TRBV7-3, with D possibly TRBD1 on 5 matching bases. CDR1 is SGHTA, CDR2 FQGTGA, per germline. CDR3 length equals 18 residues. V was trimmed by 1 base and J by 0 bases, leaving 13 bases between them. The CDR3 DNA is TGTGCCAGCAGCTTAATCGGACGGACAAGCTCTGGGGCCAACGTCCTGACTTTC. Amino acids: CASSLIGRTSSGANVLTF.

To note about this clone: The junction does not match germline at one end; this may be a read error. The chain links TRBV7-9 to TRBJ1-2, with 10 bases that match TRBD1. This CDR3 is built from 12 residues. Germline CDR1 SEHNR, CDR2 FQNEAQ (reference sequence). CDR3 protein: CSSGGDRGRYTF. The CDR3 DNA follows: TGTTCCAGTGGAGGGGACAGGGGACGGTACACCTTC.

The rearrangement links TRBV7-2 to TRBJ2-3; tentatively, D is TRBD2 (6 bases). The CDR3 totals 15 residues. Trimming removed 2 bases at V and 0 bases at J, with 9 bases between. Germline values: CDR1 SGHTA, CDR2 FQGNSA. The CDR3 DNA reads TGTGCCAGCAGCTTAACCGGGACTAGCACAGATACGCAGTATTTT. Protein sequence: CASSLTGTSTDTQYF.

The genes are TRBV7-3 and TRBJ1-1; possible D gene TRBD1, 5 bases. Germline loops: CDR1 SGHTA, CDR2 FQGTGA. The germline V and J ends were trimmed by 3 bases and 0 bases, with 17 bases remaining between them. The CDR3 totals 17 residues. The CDR3 DNA follows: TGTGCCAGCAGCTTTTCCGGGGGGTTTTCTATGAACACTGAAGCTTTCTTT. It is translated as CASSFSGGFSMNTEAFF.

This clone was seen once. V usage is TRBV6-5 and J usage is TRBJ1-6; 10 nucleotides agree with TRBD1. The CDR3 covers 13 residues. CDR1 MNHEY and CDR2 SVGAGI come from the germline V gene. Losses at the gene ends were 8 bases for V and 7 bases for J; bases not matched to a gene: 2. CDR3 residues: CASSGQGNSPLHF. The CDR3 nucleotides read TGTGCCAGCTCGGGACAGGGGAATTCACCCCTCCACTTT.